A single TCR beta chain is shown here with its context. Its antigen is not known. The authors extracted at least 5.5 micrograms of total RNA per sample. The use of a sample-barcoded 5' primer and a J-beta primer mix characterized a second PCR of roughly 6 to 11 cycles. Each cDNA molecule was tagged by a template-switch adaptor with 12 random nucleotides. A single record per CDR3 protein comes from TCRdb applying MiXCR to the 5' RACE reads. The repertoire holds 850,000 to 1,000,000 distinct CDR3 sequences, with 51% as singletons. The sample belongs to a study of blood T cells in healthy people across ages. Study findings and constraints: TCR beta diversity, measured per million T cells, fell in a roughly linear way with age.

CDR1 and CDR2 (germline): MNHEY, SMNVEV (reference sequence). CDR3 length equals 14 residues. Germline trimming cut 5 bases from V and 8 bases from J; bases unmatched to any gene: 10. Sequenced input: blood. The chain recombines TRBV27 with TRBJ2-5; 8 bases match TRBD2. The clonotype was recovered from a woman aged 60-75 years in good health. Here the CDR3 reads CASSTGVAGYTQYF. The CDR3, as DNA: TGTGCCAGCAGTACGGGAGTAGCGGGATATACCCAGTACTTC.